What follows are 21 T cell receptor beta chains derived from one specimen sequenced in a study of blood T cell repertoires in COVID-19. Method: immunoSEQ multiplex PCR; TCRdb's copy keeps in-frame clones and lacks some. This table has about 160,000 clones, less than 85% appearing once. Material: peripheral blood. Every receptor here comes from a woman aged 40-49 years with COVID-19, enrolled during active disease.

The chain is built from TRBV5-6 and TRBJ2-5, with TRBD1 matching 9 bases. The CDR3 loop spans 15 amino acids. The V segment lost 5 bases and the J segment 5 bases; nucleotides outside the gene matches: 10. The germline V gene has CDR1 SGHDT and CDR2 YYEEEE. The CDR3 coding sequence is TGTGCCAGCAGACCCTCCGGGACAGGGAGGGAGACCCAGTACTTC. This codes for CASRPSGTGRETQYF. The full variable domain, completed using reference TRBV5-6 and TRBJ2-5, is DAGVTQSPTHLIKTRGQQVTLRCSPKSGHDTVSWYQQALGQGPQFIFQYYEEEERQRGNFPDRFSGHQFPNYSSELNVNALLLGDSALYLCASRPSGTGRETQYFGPGTRLLVL.

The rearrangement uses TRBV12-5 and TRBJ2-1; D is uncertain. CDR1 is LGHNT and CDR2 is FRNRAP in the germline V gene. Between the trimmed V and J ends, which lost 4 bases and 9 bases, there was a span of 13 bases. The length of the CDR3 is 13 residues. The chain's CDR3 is CASGSLVVSEQFF. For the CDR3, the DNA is TGTGCTAGTGGTTCCCTGGTGGTGAGTGAGCAGTTCTTC.

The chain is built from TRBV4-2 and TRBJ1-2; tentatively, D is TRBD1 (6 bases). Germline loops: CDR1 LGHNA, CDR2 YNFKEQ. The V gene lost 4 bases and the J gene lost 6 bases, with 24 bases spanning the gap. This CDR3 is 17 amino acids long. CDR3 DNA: TGTGCCAGCAGCCCAGGTAATGGGGGCGCCCCTCGAGATGGCTACACCTTC. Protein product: CASSPGNGGAPRDGYTF.

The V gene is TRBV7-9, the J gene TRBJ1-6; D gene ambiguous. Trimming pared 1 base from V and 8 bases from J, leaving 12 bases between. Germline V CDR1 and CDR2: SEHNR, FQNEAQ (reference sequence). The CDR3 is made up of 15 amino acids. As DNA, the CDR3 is TGTGCCAGCAGCTTAGGGGTCCAAGCGGATTCACCCCTCCACTTT. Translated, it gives CASSLGVQADSPLHF.

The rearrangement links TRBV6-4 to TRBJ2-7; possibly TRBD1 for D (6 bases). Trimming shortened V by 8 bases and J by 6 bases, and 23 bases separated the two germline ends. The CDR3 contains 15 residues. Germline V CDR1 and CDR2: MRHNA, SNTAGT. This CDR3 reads CASPEADSPVLEQYV. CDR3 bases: TGTGCCAGCCCCGAGGCGGACAGCCCAGTACTCGAGCAGTACGTC.

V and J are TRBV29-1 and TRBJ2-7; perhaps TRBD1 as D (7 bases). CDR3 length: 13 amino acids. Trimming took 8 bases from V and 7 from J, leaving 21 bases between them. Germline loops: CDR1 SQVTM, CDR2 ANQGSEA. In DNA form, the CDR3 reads TGCAGCCGATCCGCCCCAGGGGGGCGGGAGCAGTACGTC. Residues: CSRSAPGGREQYV.

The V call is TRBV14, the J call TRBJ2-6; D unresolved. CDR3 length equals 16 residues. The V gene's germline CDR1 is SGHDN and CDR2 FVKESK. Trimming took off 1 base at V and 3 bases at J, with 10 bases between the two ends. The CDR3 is CASSQVGGFGANVLTF. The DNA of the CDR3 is TGTGCCAGCAGCCAAGTCGGCGGCTTTGGGGCCAACGTCCTGACTTTC.

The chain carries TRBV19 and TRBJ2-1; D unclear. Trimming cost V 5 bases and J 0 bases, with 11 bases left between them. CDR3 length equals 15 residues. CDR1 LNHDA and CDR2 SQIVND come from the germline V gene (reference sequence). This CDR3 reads CASSDNLLSYNEQFF. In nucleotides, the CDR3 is TGTGCCAGTAGTGACAACCTTCTCTCCTACAATGAGCAGTTCTTC.

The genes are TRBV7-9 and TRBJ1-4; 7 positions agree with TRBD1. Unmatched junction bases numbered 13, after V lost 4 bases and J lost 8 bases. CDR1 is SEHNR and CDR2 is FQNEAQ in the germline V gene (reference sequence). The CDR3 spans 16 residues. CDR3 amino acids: CASSSGTVPGGEKLFF. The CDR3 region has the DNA TGTGCCAGCAGCTCGGGGACAGTCCCAGGTGGGGAAAAACTGTTTTTT.

CDR3 protein: CASSQGLARYNEQFF. DNA of the CDR3: TGCGCCAGCAGCCAAGGACTAGCGCGGTATAATGAGCAGTTCTTC. V gene TRBV4-1 combines with J gene TRBJ2-1; TRBD2 aligns across 8 bases. The V and J ends lost 1 base and 7 bases, in that order; junction bases with no gene match: 6. The germline V gene has CDR1 MGHRA and CDR2 YSYEKL. The CDR3 spans 15 residues.

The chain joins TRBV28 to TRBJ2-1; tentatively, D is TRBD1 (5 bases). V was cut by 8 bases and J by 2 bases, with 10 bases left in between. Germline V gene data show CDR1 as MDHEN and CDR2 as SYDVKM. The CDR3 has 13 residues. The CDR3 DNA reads TGTGCCAGCGGGCAGGGCACCTACAATGAGCAGTTCTTC. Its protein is CASGQGTYNEQFF.

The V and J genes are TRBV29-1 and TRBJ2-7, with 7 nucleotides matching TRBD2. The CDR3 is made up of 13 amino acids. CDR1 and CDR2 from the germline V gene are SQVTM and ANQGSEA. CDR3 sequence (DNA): TGCAGTTTCCGGGACTACCGAACCTACGAGCAGTACTTC. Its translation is CSFRDYRTYEQYF.

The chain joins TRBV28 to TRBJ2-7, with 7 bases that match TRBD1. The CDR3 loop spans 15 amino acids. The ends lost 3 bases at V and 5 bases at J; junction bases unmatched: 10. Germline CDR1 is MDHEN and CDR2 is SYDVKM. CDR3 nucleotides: TGTGCCAGCAGTTTCCCCGTGACAGGGAGACACGAGCAGTACTTC. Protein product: CASSFPVTGRHEQYF. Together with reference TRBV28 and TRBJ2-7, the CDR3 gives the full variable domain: DVKVTQSSRYLVKRTGEKVFLECVQDMDHENMFWYRQDPGLGLRLIYFSYDVKMKEKGDIPEGYSVSREKKERFSLILESASTNQTSMYLCASSFPVTGRHEQYFGPGTRLTVT.

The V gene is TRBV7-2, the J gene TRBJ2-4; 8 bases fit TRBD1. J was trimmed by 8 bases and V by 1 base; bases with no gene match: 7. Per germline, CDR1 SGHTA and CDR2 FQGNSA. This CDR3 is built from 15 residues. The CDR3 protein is CASSLGGQGAHIQYF. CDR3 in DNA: TGTGCCAGCAGCTTAGGTGGGCAGGGGGCGCACATTCAGTACTTC.

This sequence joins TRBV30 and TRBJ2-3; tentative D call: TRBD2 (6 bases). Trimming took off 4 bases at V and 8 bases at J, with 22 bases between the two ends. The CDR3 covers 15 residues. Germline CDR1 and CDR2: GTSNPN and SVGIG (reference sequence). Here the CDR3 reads CAWKRGPAPSATQYF. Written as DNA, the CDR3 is TGTGCCTGGAAACGCGGACCCGCTCCTAGCGCTACGCAGTATTTT.

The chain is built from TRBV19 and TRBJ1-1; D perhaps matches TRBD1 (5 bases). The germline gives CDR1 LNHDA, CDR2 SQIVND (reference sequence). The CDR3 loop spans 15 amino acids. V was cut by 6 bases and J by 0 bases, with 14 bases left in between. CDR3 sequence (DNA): TGTGCCAGTAGCTTTGGGGGACTTCTGAACACTGAAGCTTTCTTT. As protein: CASSFGGLLNTEAFF.

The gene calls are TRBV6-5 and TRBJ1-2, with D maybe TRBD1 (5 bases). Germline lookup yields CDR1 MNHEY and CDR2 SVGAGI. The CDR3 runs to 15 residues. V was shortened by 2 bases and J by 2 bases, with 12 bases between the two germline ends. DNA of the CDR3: TGTGCCAGCAGTTACCGGGACTCGTCCAACTATGGCTACACCTTC. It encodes CASSYRDSSNYGYTF.

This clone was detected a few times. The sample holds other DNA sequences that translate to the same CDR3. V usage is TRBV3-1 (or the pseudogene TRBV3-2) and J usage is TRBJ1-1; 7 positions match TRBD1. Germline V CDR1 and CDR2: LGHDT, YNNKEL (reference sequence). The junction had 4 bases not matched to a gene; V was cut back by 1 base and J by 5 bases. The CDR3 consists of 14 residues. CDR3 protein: CASSQGQGKTEAFF. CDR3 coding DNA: TGTGCCAGCAGCCAAGGACAGGGCAAAACTGAAGCTTTCTTT.

CDR3 sequence reads: CASSFRRGNQPQHF. DNA of the CDR3: TGTGCCAGCAGTTTCCGGAGGGGCAATCAGCCCCAGCATTTT. The chain uses TRBV28 and TRBJ1-5; D remains unclear. V lost 3 bases and J 2 bases, leaving 8 bases between the germline ends. The CDR3 consists of 14 residues. CDR1 MDHEN and CDR2 SYDVKM come from the germline V gene.

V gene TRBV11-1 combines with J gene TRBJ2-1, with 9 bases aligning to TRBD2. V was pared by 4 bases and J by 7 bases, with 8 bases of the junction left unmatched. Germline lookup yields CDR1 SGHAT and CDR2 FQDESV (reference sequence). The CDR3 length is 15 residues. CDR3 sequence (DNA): TGTGCCAGCAGCTCCTCTAGCGGGGTGTATAATGAGCAGTTCTTC. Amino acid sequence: CASSSSSGVYNEQFF.

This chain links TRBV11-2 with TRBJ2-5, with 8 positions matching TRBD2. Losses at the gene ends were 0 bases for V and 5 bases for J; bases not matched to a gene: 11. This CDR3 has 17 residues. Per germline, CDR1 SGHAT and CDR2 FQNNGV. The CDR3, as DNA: TGTGCCAGCAGCTTAGAGGGTAGCGGGGAGCCCTGGGAGACCCAGTACTTC. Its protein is CASSLEGSGEPWETQYF.